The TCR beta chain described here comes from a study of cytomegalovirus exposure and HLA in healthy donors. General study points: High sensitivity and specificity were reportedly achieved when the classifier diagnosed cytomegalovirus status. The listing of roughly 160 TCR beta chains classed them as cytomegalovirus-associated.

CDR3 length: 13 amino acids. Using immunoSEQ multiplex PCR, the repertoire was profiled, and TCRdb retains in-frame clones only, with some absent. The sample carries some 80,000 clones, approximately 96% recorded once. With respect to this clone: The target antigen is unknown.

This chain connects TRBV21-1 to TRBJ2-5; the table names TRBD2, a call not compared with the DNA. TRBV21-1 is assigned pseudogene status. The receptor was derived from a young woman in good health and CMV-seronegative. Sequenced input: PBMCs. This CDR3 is CASSKEGRETQYF. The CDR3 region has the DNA TGTGCCAGCAGCAAAGAGGGGAGGGAGACCCAGTACTTC.